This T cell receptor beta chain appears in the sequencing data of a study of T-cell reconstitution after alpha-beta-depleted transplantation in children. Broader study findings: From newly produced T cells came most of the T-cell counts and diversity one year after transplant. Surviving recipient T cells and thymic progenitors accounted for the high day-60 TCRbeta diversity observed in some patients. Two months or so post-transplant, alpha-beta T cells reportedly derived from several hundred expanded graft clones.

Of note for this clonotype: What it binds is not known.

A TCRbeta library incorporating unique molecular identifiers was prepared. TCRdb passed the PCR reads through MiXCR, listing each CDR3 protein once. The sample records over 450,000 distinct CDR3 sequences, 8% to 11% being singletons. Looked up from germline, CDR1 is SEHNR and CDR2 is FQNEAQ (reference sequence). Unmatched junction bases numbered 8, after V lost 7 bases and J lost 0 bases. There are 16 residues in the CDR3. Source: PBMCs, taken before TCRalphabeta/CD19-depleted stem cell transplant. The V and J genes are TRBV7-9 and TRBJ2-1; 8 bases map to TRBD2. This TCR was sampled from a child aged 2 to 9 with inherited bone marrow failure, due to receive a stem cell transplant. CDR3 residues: CASIRSGSYSYNEQFF. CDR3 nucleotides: TGTGCCAGCATCCGGAGCGGGAGTTACTCCTACAATGAGCAGTTCTTC.